The present entry profiles one T cell receptor (beta chain) with its context. Its antigen is unidentified. The CDR3 is made up of 14 amino acids. From germline, CDR1 is MNHEY and CDR2 SMNVEV (reference sequence). V was cut by 0 bases and J by 5 bases, with 11 bases left in between. The source of the sample is a study of CD8+ T cells in alopecia areata. Study-wide results and caveats: Lesional scalp displayed greater clonality than normal scalp, most notably in alopecia totalis/universalis. Resident alphabeta T cells of normal skin are also sequenced in scalp samples. Researchers reported that TCR sharing among patients proved less clear than in mice, possibly HLA-linked.

CD4+ and CD8+ T cells were sorted from PBMCs. Isolated RNA was reverse transcribed into cDNA used as the sequencing template. Repertoires were generated with immunoSEQ multiplex PCR, while TCRdb's copy carries only in-frame clones and drops some. The table includes 140,000 or so clones, 62% detected once. The clonotype comes from a human donor in good health. The chain carries TRBV27 and TRBJ2-7; the D call may be TRBD1 or TRBD2 (5 bases each). Material for sequencing was CD8+ T cells sorted from blood. The CDR3 nucleotides read TGTGCCAGCAGTTTATCTTGGGGGAACCACGAGCAGTACTTC. Amino acid sequence: CASSLSWGNHEQYF.